This entry concerns a single TCR beta chain. Per the original data handling: From reference gene primer amplification, estimates of nucleated cell counts were derived. Some clones are missing from TCRdb's copy, which holds only in-frame ones; the method was immunoSEQ multiplex PCR. V and J calls and clone size follow that table, whereas D and trimming were derived from the DNA. The sample holds about 270,000 clones, around 86% seen once. These data come from a study of blood T cell repertoires in COVID-19. Study-level background: The samples span acute and convalescent COVID-19 from the United States, Italy and Spain. In each case, the material was cDNA or gDNA derived from T cells, B-cell-depleted T cells, or PBMCs.

Trimming cost V 7 bases and J 2 bases, with 10 bases left between them. The germline CDR1 and CDR2 sequences are MNHEY and SMNVEV (reference sequence). The length of the CDR3 is 13 residues. Sequenced sample: peripheral blood. The gene calls are TRBV27 and TRBJ2-3; the D gene is possibly TRBD2 (6 bases). This clonotype was obtained from a man aged 40-50 years with active or convalescent COVID-19. Here the CDR3 DNA reads TGTGCCAGCAAGGGACTCAACACAGATACGCAGTATTTT. Amino acids: CASKGLNTDTQYF.